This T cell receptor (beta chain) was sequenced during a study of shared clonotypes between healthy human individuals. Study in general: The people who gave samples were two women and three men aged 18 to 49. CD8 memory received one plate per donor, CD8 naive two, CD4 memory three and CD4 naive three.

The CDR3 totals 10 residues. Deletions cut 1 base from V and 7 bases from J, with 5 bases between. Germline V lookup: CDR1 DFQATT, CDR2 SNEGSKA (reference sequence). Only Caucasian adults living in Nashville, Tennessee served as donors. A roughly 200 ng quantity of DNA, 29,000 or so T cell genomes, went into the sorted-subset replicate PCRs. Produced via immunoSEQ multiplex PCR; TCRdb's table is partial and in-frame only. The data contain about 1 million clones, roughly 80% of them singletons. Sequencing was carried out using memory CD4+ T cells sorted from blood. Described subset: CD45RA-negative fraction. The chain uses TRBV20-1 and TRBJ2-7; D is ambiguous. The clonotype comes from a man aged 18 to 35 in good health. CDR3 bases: TGCAGTGCTAGAGTGGAAGAGCAGTACTTC. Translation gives CSARVEEQYF.